The rows below give T cell receptor beta chains drawn from one sample of a study of blood T cell repertoires in COVID-19. Clones were sequenced by immunoSEQ multiplex PCR, and TCRdb holds only the in-frame ones, with some missing. This sample yields 300,000 or so clones, of which 86% are seen a single time; more than 9% belongs to the top ten. Input material: PBMCs or T cells enriched from blood (not recorded which). These receptors originate from a woman younger than 30 who had recovered from COVID-19. Each CDR3 is given with its conserved first and last residue. D genes are given only for firm matches. The listing skips clone size in some rows; elsewhere it reads once, few, many or a size class.

v_call: TRBV28; d_call: NA; j_call: TRBJ1-6; clone_size: once; cdr3_aa: CASSLPSFHSPLHF; cdr3_nt: TGTGCCAGCAGTTTACCCTCGTTTCATTCACCCCTCCACTTT
v_call: TRBV7-8; d_call: NA; j_call: TRBJ1-6; clone_size: NA; cdr3_aa: CASSLGSGHNNSPLHF; cdr3_nt: TGTGCCAGCAGCTTAGGGTCAGGCCATAATAATTCACCCCTCCACTTT
v_call: TRBV10-3; d_call: NA; j_call: TRBJ2-2; clone_size: NA; cdr3_aa: CAISERAGELFF; cdr3_nt: TGTGCCATCAGTGAGAGAGCCGGGGAGCTGTTTTTT
v_call: TRBV30; d_call: NA; j_call: TRBJ1-3; clone_size: NA; cdr3_aa: CAWSTGTTGNTIYF; cdr3_nt: TGTGCCTGGAGTACCGGGACAACTGGAAACACCATATATTTT
v_call: TRBV5-1; d_call: NA; j_call: TRBJ2-7; clone_size: NA; cdr3_aa: CASSLQAGQRHEQYF; cdr3_nt: TGCGCCAGCAGCTTGCAGGCGGGGCAAAGGCACGAGCAGTACTTC
v_call: TRBV6-7; d_call: TRBD1; j_call: TRBJ2-7; clone_size: NA; cdr3_aa: CASSFPPSDRFSYEQYF; cdr3_nt: TGTGCCAGCAGTTTCCCTCCCTCGGACAGGTTCTCCTACGAGCAGTACTTC
v_call: TRBV9; d_call: TRBD1; j_call: TRBJ2-7; clone_size: NA; cdr3_aa: CASSETGRDYEQYF; cdr3_nt: TGTGCCAGCAGCGAGACAGGGCGCGACTACGAGCAGTACTTC
v_call: TRBV5-1; d_call: TRBD2; j_call: TRBJ2-3; clone_size: NA; cdr3_aa: CASSLGLAGFIDTQYF; cdr3_nt: TGCGCCAGCAGCTTGGGACTAGCGGGCTTTATAGATACGCAGTATTTT
v_call: TRBV29-1; d_call: NA; j_call: TRBJ2-1; clone_size: NA; cdr3_aa: CSVSSYNEQFF; cdr3_nt: TGCAGCGTCTCTTCCTACAATGAGCAGTTCTTC
v_call: TRBV10-3; d_call: TRBD1; j_call: TRBJ1-5; clone_size: NA; cdr3_aa: CAIRQGADQPQHF; cdr3_nt: TGTGCCATTAGACAGGGGGCTGATCAGCCCCAGCATTTT
v_call: TRBV27; d_call: NA; j_call: TRBJ2-1; clone_size: NA; cdr3_aa: CASTGLYNEQFF; cdr3_nt: TGTGCCAGCACGGGACTTTACAATGAGCAGTTCTTC
v_call: TRBV6-5; d_call: NA; j_call: TRBJ2-7; clone_size: NA; cdr3_aa: CASSYKGLHYEQYF; cdr3_nt: TGTGCCAGCAGTTACAAGGGACTCCACTACGAGCAGTACTTC
v_call: TRBV27; d_call: NA; j_call: TRBJ2-3; clone_size: NA; cdr3_aa: CASSLASRASDTQYF; cdr3_nt: TGTGCCAGCAGTTTAGCTTCCAGGGCCTCAGATACGCAGTATTTT
v_call: TRBV27; d_call: TRBD1; j_call: TRBJ2-1; clone_size: NA; cdr3_aa: CASSLDVRGRNNEQFF; cdr3_nt: TGTGCCAGCAGTTTAGACGTCAGGGGGCGCAACAATGAGCAGTTCTTC
v_call: TRBV2; d_call: NA; j_call: TRBJ1-1; clone_size: NA; cdr3_aa: CASSPRLGGTEAFF; cdr3_nt: TGTGCCAGCAGTCCGAGGCTCGGGGGGACTGAAGCTTTCTTT
v_call: TRBV9; d_call: NA; j_call: TRBJ1-1; clone_size: NA; cdr3_aa: CASSLLGGTEAFF; cdr3_nt: TGTGCCAGCAGCCTCCTGGGCGGGACTGAAGCTTTCTTT
v_call: TRBV21-1; d_call: NA; j_call: TRBJ2-6; clone_size: NA; cdr3_aa: CASSRKRDRQFAGANVLTF; cdr3_nt: TGTGCCAGCAGCCGGAAGCGGGATAGGCAGTTTGCTGGGGCCAACGTCCTGACTTTC
v_call: TRBV7-8; d_call: NA; j_call: TRBJ2-2; clone_size: many; cdr3_aa: CASSWQVGNTGELFF; cdr3_nt: TGTGCCAGCAGCTGGCAGGTGGGGAACACCGGGGAGCTGTTTTTT
v_call: TRBV5-1; d_call: TRBD1; j_call: TRBJ1-6; clone_size: NA; cdr3_aa: CASSVGQRDSPLHF; cdr3_nt: TGCGCCAGCAGCGTGGGACAGAGAGATTCACCCCTCCACTTT
v_call: TRBV4-1; d_call: NA; j_call: TRBJ2-7; clone_size: few; cdr3_aa: CASSQPGSYEQYF; cdr3_nt: TGCGCCAGCAGCCAACCGGGGAGCTACGAGCAGTACTTC
v_call: TRBV29-1; d_call: TRBD1; j_call: TRBJ1-1; clone_size: NA; cdr3_aa: CSVEDLGGVFTEAFF; cdr3_nt: TGCAGCGTTGAAGATTTAGGGGGCGTATTCACTGAAGCTTTCTTT
v_call: TRBV5-1; d_call: NA; j_call: TRBJ2-2; clone_size: once; cdr3_aa: CASSLDLASGELFF; cdr3_nt: TGCGCCAGCAGCTTGGATCTAGCGAGCGGGGAGCTGTTTTTT
v_call: TRBV28; d_call: NA; j_call: TRBJ1-1; clone_size: NA; cdr3_aa: CASQGPRGMNTEAFF; cdr3_nt: TGTGCCAGCCAGGGGCCGCGGGGGATGAACACTGAAGCTTTCTTT
v_call: TRBV30; d_call: NA; j_call: TRBJ1-3; clone_size: NA; cdr3_aa: CAWSSQGLGNTIYF; cdr3_nt: TGTGCCTGGAGTAGCCAGGGGTTGGGAAACACCATATATTTT
v_call: TRBV30; d_call: NA; j_call: TRBJ1-3; clone_size: NA; cdr3_aa: CAWSPRDSGNTIYF; cdr3_nt: TGTGCCTGGAGCCCGAGGGACTCTGGAAACACCATATATTTT
v_call: TRBV5-8; d_call: TRBD2; j_call: TRBJ2-2; clone_size: NA; cdr3_aa: CASSKGLAANTGELFF; cdr3_nt: TGTGCCAGCAGCAAGGGACTAGCGGCGAACACCGGGGAGCTGTTTTTT
v_call: TRBV7-2; d_call: NA; j_call: TRBJ2-7; clone_size: NA; cdr3_aa: CASSLVPGEEQYF; cdr3_nt: TGTGCCAGCAGCTTAGTGCCAGGGGAAGAGCAGTACTTC
v_call: TRBV19; d_call: TRBD2; j_call: TRBJ2-1; clone_size: NA; cdr3_aa: CASTPGGLTVNEQFF; cdr3_nt: TGTGCCAGTACGCCGGGGGGACTCACTGTCAATGAGCAGTTCTTC
v_call: TRBV29-1; d_call: NA; j_call: TRBJ1-1; clone_size: NA; cdr3_aa: CSVEGGGEAFF; cdr3_nt: TGCAGCGTTGAAGGTGGCGGTGAAGCTTTCTTT
v_call: TRBV12-3/TRBV12-4; d_call: NA; j_call: TRBJ1-1; clone_size: NA; cdr3_aa: CASSLTGNTEAFF; cdr3_nt: TGTGCCAGCAGCCTTACAGGGAACACTGAAGCTTTCTTT
v_call: TRBV7-8; d_call: NA; j_call: TRBJ2-1; clone_size: NA; cdr3_aa: CASSLAALANEQFF; cdr3_nt: TGTGCCAGCAGCTTAGCCGCACTAGCCAATGAGCAGTTCTTC
v_call: TRBV5-1; d_call: NA; j_call: TRBJ2-7; clone_size: NA; cdr3_aa: CASSFSGDVEQYF; cdr3_nt: TGCGCCAGCAGCTTCTCAGGGGACGTCGAGCAGTACTTC
v_call: TRBV9; d_call: TRBD2; j_call: TRBJ2-7; clone_size: NA; cdr3_aa: CASSVEGTSPYEQYF; cdr3_nt: TGTGCCAGCAGCGTAGAAGGGACTAGCCCCTACGAGCAGTACTTC
v_call: TRBV4-1; d_call: TRBD2; j_call: TRBJ2-7; clone_size: NA; cdr3_aa: CASSQDQRGYSYEQYF; cdr3_nt: TGCGCCAGCAGCCAAGATCAGCGGGGGTACTCCTACGAGCAGTACTTC
v_call: TRBV6-5; d_call: NA; j_call: TRBJ1-1; clone_size: NA; cdr3_aa: CASSYPGDFGAAFF; cdr3_nt: TGTGCCAGCAGTTACCCGGGGGACTTCGGGGCGGCTTTCTTT
v_call: TRBV6-5; d_call: TRBD1; j_call: TRBJ2-2; clone_size: NA; cdr3_aa: CASSLQGAGTGELFF; cdr3_nt: TGTGCCAGCAGCCTCCAGGGGGCAGGGACCGGGGAGCTGTTTTTT
v_call: TRBV6-5; d_call: NA; j_call: TRBJ1-1; clone_size: NA; cdr3_aa: CASTEYADTEAFF; cdr3_nt: TGTGCCAGCACGGAGTATGCCGACACTGAAGCTTTCTTT
v_call: TRBV7-9; d_call: NA; j_call: TRBJ1-1; clone_size: NA; cdr3_aa: CASSPSGMYSTEAFF; cdr3_nt: TGTGCCAGCTCACCTTCCGGGATGTATAGCACTGAAGCTTTCTTT
v_call: TRBV1; d_call: NA; j_call: TRBJ2-2; clone_size: NA; cdr3_aa: CTSSPVAGGNTGELFF; cdr3_nt: NA
v_call: TRBV6-5; d_call: NA; j_call: TRBJ2-3; clone_size: NA; cdr3_aa: CASTSMRTSTDTQYF; cdr3_nt: TGTGCCAGCACCTCGATGAGAACTAGCACAGATACGCAGTATTTT
v_call: TRBV19; d_call: TRBD1; j_call: TRBJ2-5; clone_size: NA; cdr3_aa: CASSTGPGTGKRETQYF; cdr3_nt: TGTGCCAGTAGTACTGGGCCCGGGACAGGGAAGCGAGAGACCCAGTACTTC
v_call: TRBV9; d_call: TRBD1; j_call: TRBJ1-2; clone_size: NA; cdr3_aa: CASSPWTGRLNYGYTF; cdr3_nt: TGTGCCAGCAGCCCTTGGACAGGGCGACTTAACTATGGCTACACCTTC
v_call: TRBV28; d_call: TRBD1; j_call: TRBJ2-5; clone_size: NA; cdr3_aa: CASSLTGGRRETQYF; cdr3_nt: TGTGCCAGCAGTTTGACAGGGGGACGACGAGAGACCCAGTACTTC
v_call: TRBV4-1; d_call: NA; j_call: TRBJ1-3; clone_size: NA; cdr3_aa: CASSQRGGQRNTIYF; cdr3_nt: TGCGCCAGCAGCCAAAGGGGGGGCCAAAGAAACACCATATATTTT
v_call: TRBV19; d_call: TRBD1; j_call: TRBJ2-2; clone_size: NA; cdr3_aa: CASSGWGQGNTGELFF; cdr3_nt: TGTGCCAGTTCCGGGTGGGGACAGGGGAACACCGGGGAGCTGTTTTTT
v_call: TRBV5-5; d_call: NA; j_call: TRBJ2-7; clone_size: NA; cdr3_aa: CASRSPGQTYEQYF; cdr3_nt: TGTGCCAGCAGATCGCCCGGACAGACCTACGAGCAGTACTTC